This T cell receptor (beta chain) was retrieved from a study of blood T cell repertoires in COVID-19. Study-level background: The study drew acute and convalescent COVID-19 samples from the United States, Italy and Spain. PBMCs, B-cell-depleted T cells, or T cells were the source of the cDNA or gDNA that made up the material.

This clone was found once. In the study's own analysis: Amplifying reference gene primers gave estimates of nucleated cell counts. Here immunoSEQ multiplex PCR was the method, and the copy in TCRdb shows in-frame clones only, minus some. That table furnishes V, J and clone size, whereas the DNA furnished D and trimming. The sample includes roughly 170,000 clones, approximately 87% of them seen just once. Germline V gene sequence: CDR1 LGHNA, CDR2 YSLEER. This CDR3 has 16 amino acids. V lost 0 bases to trimming and J lost 8 bases, with 14 bases between them. This sequence originates from a man between 65 and 85 years old with active or convalescent COVID-19. The rearrangement links TRBV4-3 to TRBJ1-6, with D perhaps TRBD1 (6 bases). The sample was peripheral blood. The CDR3 DNA follows: TGCGCCAGCAGCCAAGATAGGGCAGGGGCAGATTCACCCCTCCACTTT. Amino acid sequence: CASSQDRAGADSPLHF.